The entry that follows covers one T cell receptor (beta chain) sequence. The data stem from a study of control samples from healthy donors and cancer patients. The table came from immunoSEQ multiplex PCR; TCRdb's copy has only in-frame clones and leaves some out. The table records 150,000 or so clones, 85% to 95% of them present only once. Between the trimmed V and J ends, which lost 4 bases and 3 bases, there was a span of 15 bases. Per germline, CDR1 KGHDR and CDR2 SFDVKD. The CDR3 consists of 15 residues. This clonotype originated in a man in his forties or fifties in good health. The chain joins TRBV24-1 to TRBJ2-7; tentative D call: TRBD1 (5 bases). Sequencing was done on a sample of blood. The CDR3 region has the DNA TGTGCCACCAGTGACGCAGACAGTCCTGTCTACGAGCAGTACTTC. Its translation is CATSDADSPVYEQYF.